One and the same sample provided the 4 T cell receptor beta chains below, sequenced in a study of high-grade serous ovarian cancer treatment subgroups. The tumor samples were collected prior to definitive surgery or chemotherapy. Assay: immunoSEQ multiplex PCR; the TCRdb copy retains only in-frame clones and omits some. The sample yields 35,000 to 45,000 clones, roughly 83% seen once. What was sequenced was tumor tissue. All receptors come from a human donor with high-grade serous ovarian cancer.

The CDR3 loop reads CASSLTATGELFF. The CDR3 DNA reads TGTGCCAGCAGCTTGACGGCCACCGGGGAGCTGTTTTTT. The genes are TRBV7-7 and TRBJ2-2; no clear D. The germline CDR1 and CDR2 sequences are SSHAT and FNYEAQ (reference sequence). Trimming removed 3 bases at V and 4 bases at J, with 6 bases between. This CDR3 region has 13 residues.

This chain connects TRBV28 to TRBJ1-4, with a possible D match to TRBD1 (5 bases). CDR1 is MDHEN, CDR2 SYDVKM, per germline. The CDR3 runs to 16 residues. Trimming shortened V by 0 bases and J by 5 bases, and 13 bases separated the two germline ends. The CDR3 bases are TGTGCCAGCAGTTTATGGCAGGGCGAACTAAATGAAAAACTGTTTTTT. This gives the protein CASSLWQGELNEKLFF.

The rearrangement links TRBV6-6 to TRBJ2-7, with D uncertain. The CDR3 sequence is 12 residues long. Germline assignment: CDR1 MNHNY and CDR2 SVGAGI (reference sequence). The germline V and J ends were trimmed by 2 bases and 6 bases, with 8 bases remaining between them. The CDR3 DNA is TGTGCCAGCAGTTACGGCCCGCCCGAGCAGTACTTC. Translating gives CASSYGPPEQYF.

The chain uses TRBV5-4 and TRBJ2-3; 11 bases line up with TRBD2. CDR1 and CDR2 (germline): SGHNT, YYREEE (reference sequence). The CDR3 runs 14 residues. V dropped 4 bases and J dropped 11; count of bases not matched to a gene: 9. The CDR3 loop is CASSGTGTSGKQYF. DNA of the CDR3: TGTGCCAGCAGCGGAACCGGGACTAGCGGAAAGCAGTATTTT.